This note documents a single T cell receptor beta chain sequence. What it binds is unknown. Only in-frame clones appear in the TCRdb table, and some are missing; sequencing was by immunoSEQ multiplex PCR. This table has some 150,000 clones, approximately 86% appearing once. This specimen comes from a study of cytomegalovirus exposure and HLA in healthy donors. Broader study findings: The tendency of first-cohort TCR clusters to co-occur in the 120 or so validation repertoires was the finding of a later analysis.

Trimming at V came to 0 bases and at J to 9 bases, leaving 4 bases not matched to a gene. Germline assignment: CDR1 SGDLS and CDR2 YYNGEE. This CDR3 is built from 14 residues. The chain links TRBV9 to TRBJ2-1; 9 bases are a match to TRBD2. Sequenced sample: PBMCs. The TCR originated in a woman between 18 and 29 years old in good health and CMV-seropositive. CDR3 DNA: TGTGCCAGCAGCGTAGGCGGGAGGGGTGTTGAGCAGTTCTTC. It yields the protein CASSVGGRGVEQFF.